This TCR beta chain was recovered during a study of blood T cell repertoires in COVID-19. In the study overall: Whether acute or convalescent, the COVID-19 samples came from the United States, Italy and Spain.

Repertoires were generated with immunoSEQ multiplex PCR, while TCRdb's copy carries only in-frame clones and drops some. The repertoire holds about 210,000 clones, with around 83% as singletons. This CDR3 contains 14 residues. CDR1 is SGHTS and CDR2 is YDEGEE in the germline V gene. The V end was cut by 4 bases, the J end by 1 base, with 10 bases between. The sample comprised peripheral blood. The receptor's source is a woman aged 45-59 years with acute or convalescent COVID-19. V and J are TRBV5-8 and TRBJ2-3; D perhaps matches TRBD2 (6 bases). CDR3 DNA: TGTGCCAGCAGCCCCCGACTAGGCACAGATACGCAGTATTTT. It specifies CASSPRLGTDTQYF.